The T cell receptor (beta chain) under discussion was sequenced for a study of cytomegalovirus exposure and HLA in healthy donors. The CDR3 totals 12 residues. Germline CDR1 SGHTA, CDR2 FQGTGA. V was shortened by 5 bases and J by 6 bases, with 9 bases between the two germline ends. The PCR used 60 Vbeta and 13 Jbeta primers. Produced via immunoSEQ multiplex PCR; TCRdb's table is partial and in-frame only. The table has fewer than 110,000 clones, 76% seen once. This TCR derives from a young man in good health and CMV-seronegative. Sample: PBMCs. This rearrangement joins TRBV7-3 to TRBJ2-3; D uncertain. The CDR3 spells CASSVGRDTQYF. CDR3 DNA sequence: TGTGCCAGCAGCGTTGGTCGGGATACGCAGTATTTT.